These 29 T cell receptor beta chains originate from one sample sequenced in a study of T cells in Graves' hyperthyroidism and ophthalmopathy (dated by TCRdb to the late 2010s). Library method: multiplex PCR. Sequencing was performed on an Illumina HiSeq 2000. TCR beta CDR3 regions were amplified from RNA transcripts. For the first round of RT-PCR on the TCR CDR3, the HTBI primer set was used together with the Qiagen OneStep RT-PCR kit. In-frame beta chains were kept once TCRdb had trimmed the public reads at Q25 with fastp and called clones with MiXCR. Rows with one shared CDR3 protein collapse into an entry with the most common genes and DNA. The sample has 550,000 to 650,000 distinct CDR3 sequences on record, more than 11% of them singletons. The top ten clones comprise approximately 5.7% of the sample. Specimen: blood. These receptors were obtained from a woman aged 25 to 39 with Graves' hyperthyroidism that later progressed to Graves' ophthalmopathy.

This chain uses TRBV28 with TRBJ2-1; 9 nucleotides align to TRBD2. The CDR3 runs 16 residues. CDR1 and CDR2 (germline): MDHEN, SYDVKM. With 7 bases clipped from V and 8 bases from J, the junction kept 15 bases outside the gene matches. The DNA for the CDR3 is TGTGCCAGCACTCTTAGTTGGGCGGGAGGGCCCCATGAGCAGTTCTTC. It yields the protein CASTLSWAGGPHEQFF.

Regarding this clonotype: This may be a read error: a much more frequent sequence differs by one nucleotide. V is TRBV27 and J is TRBJ1-4; D gene uncertain. Germline CDR1 is MNHEY and CDR2 is SMNVEV (reference sequence). The CDR3 consists of 15 residues. CDR3 nucleotides: TGTGCCAGCAGTCCCGGTGGAGCCGGTGACGAAAAACTGCTTTTT. The encoded protein is CASSPGGAGDEKLLF.

This clonotype showed up many times. The CDR3 loop reads CSARAPRGGRETQYF. The CDR3 DNA sequence: TGCAGTGCTAGAGCTCCACGCGGGGGAAGGGAGACCCAGTACTTC. The rearrangement uses TRBV20-1 and TRBJ2-5; TRBD2 matches 7 bases. This CDR3 is 15 amino acids long. In germline, CDR1 is DFQATT, CDR2 SNEGSKA (reference sequence). Trimming took 1 base from V and 5 from J; bases not matched to a gene: 10.

This clonotype has ten or more counts. The genes are TRBV27 and TRBJ1-2; unclear D gene. Between the trimmed V and J ends, which lost 0 bases and 8 bases, there was a span of 10 bases. The CDR3 covers 13 residues. Germline CDR1 is MNHEY and CDR2 is SMNVEV (reference sequence). CDR3 DNA: TGTGCCAGCAGTTTATCGCCGATAAACGGCTACACCTTC. It specifies CASSLSPINGYTF.

Only a few counts were recorded for this clonotype. The J gene is TRBJ2-1, the V gene TRBV7-9, with TRBD2 matching 9 bases. Trimming at V came to 8 bases and at J to 7 bases, leaving 15 bases not matched to a gene. There are 16 residues in the CDR3. In germline, CDR1 is SEHNR, CDR2 FQNEAQ (reference sequence). CDR3 nucleotide sequence: TGTGCCAGCGGCCCCGTTAGCGGGAGTAAGAGGAATGAGCAGTTCTTC. It is translated as CASGPVSGSKRNEQFF.

The chain links TRBV5-6 to TRBJ1-1; possible D gene TRBD1, 6 bases. Germline CDR1 and CDR2: SGHDT and YYEEEE. CDR3 size: 15 residues. V was cut by 3 bases and J by 10 bases, with 22 bases left in between. CDR3 sequence: CASSSSGGQAIGAFF. CDR3 DNA: TGTGCCAGCAGCTCATCCGGGGGCCAGGCCATTGGAGCTTTCTTT.

This clonotype was seen at least ten times. This sequence joins TRBV27 and TRBJ2-1, with D perhaps TRBD2 (5 bases). The CDR3 consists of 12 residues. Germline values: CDR1 MNHEY, CDR2 SMNVEV (reference sequence). V was shortened by 10 bases and J by 3 bases, with 10 bases between the two germline ends. Here the CDR3 reads CATGLHYNEQFF. The CDR3 bases are TGTGCCACAGGACTCCACTACAATGAGCAGTTCTTC.

The rearrangement uses TRBV12-3 or TRBV12-4 and TRBJ2-1; D gene uncertain. Trimming took off 6 bases at V and 8 bases at J, with 14 bases between the two ends. The CDR3 has 13 residues. The CDR3 region has the DNA TGTGCCAGCAGCCTGGGTGAAAGGCATGAGCAGTTCTTC. It is translated as CASSLGERHEQFF.

In its sample, this clonotype was seen many times. The chain's CDR3 is CASSARQGVTGELFF. CDR3 bases: TGTGCCAGCAGTGCGCGACAGGGTGTCACCGGGGAGCTGTTTTTT. The chain joins TRBV2 to TRBJ2-2, with 7 bases matching TRBD1. J lost 4 bases, V lost 4 bases, and 6 bases had no gene match. The CDR3 runs 15 residues. Germline values: CDR1 SNHLY, CDR2 FYNNEI.

This clonotype was found many times. The chain joins TRBV9 to TRBJ2-5; D is perhaps TRBD1 or TRBD2 (5 bases each). V lost 2 bases to trimming and J lost 7 bases, with 21 bases between them. The CDR3 length is 16 residues. From germline, CDR1 is SGDLS and CDR2 YYNGEE. CDR3 sequence (DNA): TGTGCCAGCAGCGTGACCGCGCAGGGCGATGGGAGGACCCAGTACTTC. Amino acids: CASSVTAQGDGRTQYF.

This clonotype showed up many times. The chain recombines TRBV27 with TRBJ2-1; perhaps TRBD1 as D (6 bases). The CDR3 consists of 14 residues. Germline CDR1 MNHEY, CDR2 SMNVEV (reference sequence). Trimming removed 7 bases from V and 3 bases from J, with 13 bases in between. CDR3 amino acids: CASNRGSGYNEQFF. For the CDR3, the DNA is TGTGCCAGCAATAGGGGGAGTGGCTACAATGAGCAGTTCTTC.

This clonotype occurred many times. The gene calls are TRBV11-2 and TRBJ2-2; D gene uncertain. The length of the CDR3 is 13 residues. V was shortened by 2 bases and J by 8 bases, with 9 bases between the two germline ends. Per germline, CDR1 SGHAT and CDR2 FQNNGV. Here the CDR3 reads CASSLQSIGELFF. In nucleotides, the CDR3 is TGTGCCAGCAGCTTACAAAGTATAGGGGAGCTGTTTTTT. The whole variable domain, filled in from reference TRBV11-2 and TRBJ2-2, reads EAGVAQSPRYKIIEKRQSVAFWCNPISGHATLYWYQQILGQGPKLLIQFQNNGVVDDSQLPKDRFSAERLKGVDSTLKIQPAKLEDSAVYLCASSLQSIGELFFGEGSRLTVL.

This clonotype was recorded at least ten times. CDR3 protein: CSASHFSGRDTQYF. CDR3 sequence (DNA): TGCAGTGCTAGCCATTTTTCCGGGAGAGATACGCAGTATTTT. The chain carries TRBV20-1 and TRBJ2-3; perhaps TRBD2 as D (6 bases). CDR1 is DFQATT, CDR2 SNEGSKA, per germline (reference sequence). The CDR3 length is 14 residues. V lost 3 bases to trimming and J lost 5 bases, with 15 bases between them.

This clonotype was recorded at least ten times. This rearrangement joins TRBV5-1 to TRBJ2-7; TRBD2 might be the D (5 bases). The CDR3 has 17 residues. V was clipped by 0 bases and J by 0 bases, with 16 bases between them. CDR1 is SGHRS, CDR2 YFSETQ, per germline. The DNA for the CDR3 is TGCGCCAGCAGCTTGGCCCTTCTCCGGGAAGGCTCCTACGAGCAGTACTTC. Its translation is CASSLALLREGSYEQYF.

The V gene is TRBV27, the J gene TRBJ2-7; D tentatively reads TRBD1 or TRBD2 (6 bases each). This CDR3 is 16 amino acids long. Germline CDR1 and CDR2: MNHEY and SMNVEV (reference sequence). The V and J ends lost 5 bases and 0 bases respectively, with 17 bases between them. CDR3 bases: TGTGCCAGCAGTAATTATTGGGGGGCTAGCTCCTACGAGCAGTACTTC. Amino acids: CASSNYWGASSYEQYF.

This clonotype was seen only a few times. The V gene is TRBV5-1, the J gene TRBJ1-4, with a tentative D call TRBD1 (6 bases). The germline V gene encodes CDR1 SGHRS and CDR2 YFSETQ. The CDR3 extends over 15 amino acids. Trimming left V 4 bases short and J 3 bases short, with 13 bases between. In nucleotides, the CDR3 is TGCGCCAGCAGCCTACAGGGTTGGCCTAATGAAAAACTGTTTTTT. This sequence encodes CASSLQGWPNEKLFF.

This clonotype has a handful of counts. CDR3 bases: TGTGCCAGCAGCTTAGACCCGACCCTCTATGGCTACACCTTC. Amino acid sequence: CASSLDPTLYGYTF. The rearrangement uses TRBV7-2 and TRBJ1-2; no clear D gene. Germline V gene lookup returns CDR1 SGHTA and CDR2 FQGNSA. Trimming took 1 base from V and 4 from J, leaving 10 bases between them. The CDR3 is 14 amino acids.

The chain combines TRBV15 with TRBJ1-3, with D perhaps TRBD1 (6 bases). The CDR3 runs 15 residues. Germline V gives CDR1 LNHNV, CDR2 YYDKDF (reference sequence). V lost 0 bases and J lost 6, with 12 bases in between. The CDR3 spells CATSREGGRENTIYF. As DNA, the CDR3 is TGTGCCACCAGCAGAGAGGGGGGCCGGGAAAACACCATATATTTT.

In its sample, this clonotype was seen many times. The chain joins TRBV7-3 to TRBJ1-1, with 8 bases that match TRBD1. The germline CDR1 and CDR2 sequences are SGHTA and FQGTGA. The CDR3 consists of 15 residues. The trim removed 4 bases at V and 1 base at J, leaving 5 bases unmatched. CDR3 amino acids: CASSSTGQGNTEAFF. CDR3 DNA: TGTGCCAGCAGCTCGACCGGACAGGGGAACACTGAAGCTTTCTTT.

V usage is TRBV19 and J usage is TRBJ1-4, with D perhaps TRBD1 (6 bases). V was shortened by 2 bases and J by 5 bases, with 12 bases between the two germline ends. The CDR3 has 15 amino acids. Per the germline V gene, CDR1 is LNHDA and CDR2 is SQIVND (reference sequence). CDR3 sequence: CASSIMGQTNEKLFF. The CDR3 bases are TGTGCCAGTAGTATAATGGGACAAACGAATGAAAAACTGTTTTTT.

In its sample, this clonotype was seen many times. The chain employs TRBV30 and TRBJ1-1; D possibly corresponds to TRBD1 (5 bases). The CDR3 spans 13 residues. Germline CDR1 reads GTSNPN; CDR2 reads SVGIG (reference sequence). The CDR3 reads CAYSGTHGTEAFF. DNA for the CDR3: TGTGCTTATTCCGGGACGCATGGAACTGAAGCTTTCTTT.

Ten or more counts support this clonotype. The V gene is TRBV30, the J gene TRBJ2-1, with D unclear. The CDR3 loop spans 16 amino acids. The V and J ends lost 2 bases and 2 bases respectively, with 16 bases between them. The germline V gene encodes CDR1 GTSNPN and CDR2 SVGIG (reference sequence). Here the CDR3 reads CAWSRSFTRAYNEQFF. The CDR3 DNA reads TGTGCCTGGAGTAGGAGCTTTACTCGCGCCTACAATGAGCAGTTCTTC.

This clonotype has a handful of counts. V and J are TRBV13 and TRBJ2-1; 9 nucleotides match TRBD2. The germline V gene encodes CDR1 PRHDT and CDR2 FYEKMQ (reference sequence). The CDR3 has 16 residues. Trimming removed 1 base from V and 4 bases from J; junction bases left unmatched: 5. CDR3 coding DNA: TGTGCCAGCAGCTTAGTTGCGGGAGGGTATTACAATGAGCAGTTCTTC. As protein: CASSLVAGGYYNEQFF.

This clonotype came up many times. V is TRBV6-1 and J is TRBJ2-3; D is perhaps TRBD2 (6 bases). The CDR3 loop spans 13 amino acids. The V end was cut by 6 bases, the J end by 2 bases, with 9 bases between. Germline V gene sequence: CDR1 MNHNS, CDR2 SASEGT. CDR3 loop: CASSRTITDTQYF. The CDR3 bases are TGTGCCAGCAGCCGGACTATCACAGATACGCAGTATTTT.

This clonotype was seen ten or more times. V gene TRBV18 combines with J gene TRBJ2-7; unclear D gene. The V end was cut by 4 bases, the J end by 3 bases, with 10 bases between. This CDR3 has 13 residues. CDR1 is KGHSH and CDR2 is LQKENI in the germline V gene. The CDR3 region has the DNA TGTGCCAGCTCACTTCCGGCCCTCTACGAGCAGTACTTC. It specifies CASSLPALYEQYF.

This clonotype was detected ten times or more. The chain joins TRBV12-3 or TRBV12-4 to TRBJ1-5; 9 nucleotides match TRBD1. V shed 6 bases, J shed 0 bases, and the junction held 3 bases outside the gene matches. The CDR3 length is 15 residues. The CDR3 region is CASSWGQGSNQPQHF. The CDR3 DNA follows: TGTGCCAGCAGCTGGGGACAGGGTAGCAATCAGCCCCAGCATTTT.

This clonotype was found many times. The chain combines TRBV12-3 or TRBV12-4 with TRBJ1-3; D remains unclear. V lost 6 bases and J 2 bases, leaving 5 bases between the germline ends. The CDR3 is 12 residues long. CDR3 coding DNA: TGTGCCAGCAGCCACCCTGGAAACACCATATATTTT. Protein: CASSHPGNTIYF.

The genes are TRBV28 and TRBJ1-2; the match to TRBD1 covers 7 bases. The CDR3 consists of 14 residues. CDR1 is MDHEN and CDR2 is SYDVKM in the germline V gene. J gave up 4 bases and V 5 bases, and 7 bases lay outside the gene matches. CDR3 region: CASSPRDSSYGYTF. CDR3 DNA: TGTGCCAGCAGTCCCCGGGACAGTAGCTATGGCTACACCTTC.

The rearrangement joins TRBV10-3 to TRBJ2-5, with D perhaps being TRBD1 or TRBD2 (5 bases each). Germline assignment: CDR1 ENHRY and CDR2 SYGVKD. Deletions cut 11 bases from V and 2 bases from J, with 18 bases between. CDR3 length: 14 residues. The CDR3 DNA is TGTGCCTCCCCCGTCGGGGCGGTTCAAGAGACCCAGTACTTC. Amino acid sequence: CASPVGAVQETQYF.